Following are 12 T cell receptor beta chains from one sample sequenced in a study of blood T cell repertoires in COVID-19. TCRdb's copy holds only in-frame clones and misses some; the assay was immunoSEQ multiplex PCR. The table shows over 450,000 clones, with 89% occurring only once. The sequenced sample consisted of peripheral blood. The receptors originated from a man younger than 35 with COVID-19, enrolled during active disease.

For the CDR3, the DNA is TGTGTCAGAAGCTTAGTCCCAGGGTTGTACGAGCAGTACTTC. Protein: CVRSLVPGLYEQYF. The chain couples TRBV7-5 to TRBJ2-7; no check of the table's D call, TRBD1, against the DNA was made. TRBV7-5 is an annotated pseudogene. The CDR3 has 14 residues.

J is TRBJ2-7 and V is TRBV7-9, with D perhaps TRBD1 (5 bases). The CDR3 totals 15 residues. V lost 1 base and J lost 6, with 16 bases in between. CDR1 SEHNR and CDR2 FQNEAQ come from the germline V gene (reference sequence). The CDR3 bases are TGTGCCAGCAGCTTAGGGGTGGCAGGGTTTGGCGAGCAGTACTTC. This encodes CASSLGVAGFGEQYF. The full variable domain, in which reference TRBV7-9 and TRBJ2-7 provide the parts outside the CDR3, is DTGVSQNPRHKITKRGQNVTFRCDPISEHNRLYWYRQTLGQGPEFLTYFQNEAQLEKSRLLSDRFSAERPKGSFSTLEIQRTEQGDSAMYLCASSLGVAGFGEQYFGPGTRLTVT.

The chain uses TRBV12-3 or TRBV12-4 and TRBJ1-1; D gene uncertain. Trimming took 1 base from V and 8 from J, leaving 8 bases between them. This CDR3 contains 12 residues. CDR3 in DNA: TGTGCCAGCAGTTTAGATTACAGAGAAGCTTTCTTT. This sequence encodes CASSLDYREAFF.

The V and J genes are TRBV29-1 and TRBJ1-4, with unresolved D. The CDR3 extends over 13 amino acids. V lost 4 bases to trimming and J lost 0 bases, with 6 bases between them. The germline V gene encodes CDR1 SQVTM and CDR2 ANQGSEA. This chain's CDR3 is CSVVLATNEKLFF. The DNA of the CDR3 is TGCAGCGTTGTTTTAGCAACTAATGAAAAACTGTTTTTT.

The CDR3 bases are TGCGCCAGCAGCCAAGAAGGGGTGGGCGGCACCGGGGAGCTGTTTTTT. Its protein product is CASSQEGVGGTGELFF. The chain recombines TRBV4-1 with TRBJ2-2; possibly TRBD1 for D (5 bases). The length of the CDR3 is 16 residues. CDR1 MGHRA and CDR2 YSYEKL come from the germline V gene. Trimming stripped 0 bases from V and 4 bases from J, with 12 bases between.

The chain is built from TRBV11-3 and TRBJ2-2; tentatively, D is TRBD1 (5 bases). This CDR3 region has 12 residues. Per the germline V gene, CDR1 is SGHNT and CDR2 is YENEEA. Trimming removed 5 bases at V and 11 bases at J, with 12 bases between. The CDR3 sequence: CASSQGKAELFF. In nucleotides, the CDR3 is TGTGCCAGCAGCCAGGGAAAGGCCGAGCTGTTTTTT. Full variable domain (rest looked up from reference TRBV11-3 and TRBJ2-2): EAGVVQSPRYKIIEKKQPVAFWCNPISGHNTLYWYLQNLGQGPELLIRYENEEAVDDSQLPKDRFSAERLKGVDSTLKIQPAELGDSAVYLCASSQGKAELFFGEGSRLTVL.

The V call is TRBV27, the J call TRBJ2-5, with 11 bases that match TRBD1. The length of the CDR3 is 13 residues. Germline CDR1 is MNHEY and CDR2 is SMNVEV (reference sequence). The V segment lost 5 bases and the J segment 7 bases; nucleotides outside the gene matches: 3. CDR3 protein: CASSIGQGATQYF. The CDR3 nucleotides are TGTGCCAGCAGTATAGGACAGGGGGCGACCCAGTACTTC.

V gene TRBV2 combines with J gene TRBJ2-7, with D possibly TRBD2 on 6 matching bases. Germline CDR1 reads SNHLY; CDR2 reads FYNNEI. This CDR3 has 14 amino acids. V lost 7 bases and J lost 0, with 13 bases in between. CDR3 residues: CASTLGGSSYEQYF. The DNA of the CDR3 is TGTGCCAGCACCTTGGGGGGTAGCTCCTACGAGCAGTACTTC.

V and J are TRBV5-1 and TRBJ2-1; 7 bases align to TRBD2. CDR1 is SGHRS and CDR2 is YFSETQ in the germline V gene. The V segment lost 5 bases and the J segment 10 bases; nucleotides outside the gene matches: 15. The CDR3 is made up of 15 amino acids. CDR3 coding DNA: TGCGCCAGCAGTAAAGAGGCGGGAGAGGGGCACGAGCAGTTCTTC. Translated, it gives CASSKEAGEGHEQFF.

This clone appeared once. This rearrangement joins TRBV3-1 (or the pseudogene TRBV3-2) to TRBJ2-6, with 9 bases aligning to TRBD1. CDR1 is LGHDT, CDR2 YNNKEL, per germline (reference sequence). This CDR3 has 15 residues. Unmatched junction bases numbered 3, after V lost 5 bases and J lost 4 bases. The CDR3 region is CASSDRGYGANVLTF. In DNA, the CDR3 is TGTGCCAGCAGCGACAGGGGGTACGGGGCCAACGTCCTGACTTTC.

With regard to this clone: The same CDR3 is also encoded by other DNA sequences in this sample. The gene calls are TRBV18 and TRBJ2-1; a weak D match, TRBD2 (6 bases). CDR3 size: 11 residues. Trimming took 5 bases from V and 7 from J, leaving 6 bases between them. Germline-derived CDR1 and CDR2 are KGHSH and LQKENI. The CDR3 DNA follows: TGTGCCAGCTCAGGAGGGAATGAGCAGTTCTTC. As protein: CASSGGNEQFF.

The chain joins TRBV19 to TRBJ2-1; tentatively, D is TRBD2 (6 bases). CDR1 and CDR2 from the germline V gene are LNHDA and SQIVND (reference sequence). Trimming took off 3 bases at V and 5 bases at J, with 20 bases between the two ends. The CDR3 has 17 amino acids. The CDR3 reads CASSIPPGLGHHNEQFF. In DNA form, the CDR3 reads TGTGCCAGTAGTATCCCCCCGGGACTCGGTCACCACAATGAGCAGTTCTTC.